The sequence of this TCR beta chain was determined in a study of control samples from healthy donors and cancer patients. Only in-frame clones appear in the TCRdb table, and some are missing; sequencing was by immunoSEQ multiplex PCR. The data hold around 85,000 clones, with approximately 94% observed a single time. The material sequenced was blood. The sequence came from a woman between 18 and 29 years old in good health.

Written as DNA, the CDR3 is TGCGCCAGCAGCTTGGCCAGACTAGCGGGGAAGGACAATGAGCAGTTCTTC. Translating it yields CASSLARLAGKDNEQFF. This rearrangement joins TRBV5-1 to TRBJ2-1; 11 bases map to TRBD2. Germline V gene data show CDR1 as SGHRS and CDR2 as YFSETQ. J lost 5 bases, V lost 0 bases, and 7 bases had no gene match. The CDR3 extends over 17 amino acids. Using reference TRBV5-1 and TRBJ2-1 for the parts outside the CDR3, the full variable domain is KAGVTQTPRYLIKTRGQQVTLSCSPISGHRSVSWYQQTPGQGLQFLFEYFSETQRNKGNFPGRFSGRQFSNSRSEMNVSTLELGDSALYLCASSLARLAGKDNEQFFGPGTRLTVL.